What follows are 20 T cell receptor beta chains derived from one specimen sequenced in a study of T cells after yellow fever vaccination. TCRdb re-called the 5' RACE reads with MiXCR, one entry per CDR3 protein. The sample contains hundreds of thousands of distinct CDR3 sequences, roughly an eighth of which appear only once. The specimen was PBMCs, collected on the day of the yellow fever booster vaccination. The receptors shown here come from a man aged 25-45 years who received the YFV17D yellow fever vaccine.

In its sample, this clonotype was seen many times. This chain joins TRBV15 and TRBJ2-2; unclear D gene. The germline CDR1 and CDR2 sequences are LNHNV and YYDKDF (reference sequence). Trimming pared 8 bases from V and 2 bases from J, leaving 6 bases between. This CDR3 is built from 12 residues. This CDR3 reads CATSRNTGELFF. In DNA form, the CDR3 reads TGTGCCACCTCCAGAAACACCGGGGAGCTGTTTTTT.

This clonotype showed up just a few times. The chain carries TRBV7-2 and TRBJ2-7; D may match TRBD1 or TRBD2 (5 bases each). Germline-derived CDR1 and CDR2 are SGHTA and FQGNSA. V lost 7 bases, J lost 7 bases, and 23 bases lay in between. This CDR3 is 15 amino acids long. DNA of the CDR3: TGTGCCAGCATCTTGATGGGGGAGCCCTTGGGGGAGCAGTACTTC. The encoded protein is CASILMGEPLGEQYF. Complete variable domain (other parts from reference TRBV7-2 and TRBJ2-7): GAGVSQSPSNKVTEKGKDVELRCDPISGHTALYWYRQSLGQGLEFLIYFQGNSAPDKSGLPSDRFSAERTGGSVSTLTIQRTQQEDSAVYLCASILMGEPLGEQYFGPGTRLTVT.

This clonotype has a handful of counts. The gene calls are TRBV14 and TRBJ2-3; no clear D. Trimming took 0 bases from V and 0 from J, leaving 10 bases between them. CDR1 SGHDN and CDR2 FVKESK come from the germline V gene. The CDR3 covers 16 residues. This CDR3 reads CASSQDGRRSTDTQYF. The CDR3 DNA is TGTGCCAGCAGCCAAGATGGGCGGAGAAGCACAGATACGCAGTATTTT.

The rearrangement uses TRBV9 and TRBJ2-5; 12 positions agree with TRBD2. The CDR3 runs 15 residues. Germline V gives CDR1 SGDLS, CDR2 YYNGEE. The ends lost 3 bases at V and 2 bases at J; junction bases unmatched: 2. The CDR3 DNA sequence: TGTGCCAGCAGCGCGGGGACTAGCGGGCAAGAGACCCAGTACTTC. The encoded protein is CASSAGTSGQETQYF.

In its sample, this clonotype was seen a few times. In DNA form, the CDR3 reads TGCAGTGCTGAGACAGGGGTGGGGTCCTACGAGCAGTACTTC. It specifies CSAETGVGSYEQYF. V and J are TRBV20-1 and TRBJ2-7, with TRBD1 identical over 8 bases. This CDR3 has 14 residues. Looked up from germline, CDR1 is DFQATT and CDR2 is SNEGSKA (reference sequence). V lost 5 bases, J lost 1 base, and 7 bases stayed unmatched.

The chain joins TRBV30 to TRBJ2-6, with 7 positions matching TRBD1. Per germline, CDR1 GTSNPN and CDR2 SVGIG (reference sequence). V lost 2 bases, J lost 2 bases, and 6 bases stayed unmatched. The CDR3 has 16 residues. CDR3 loop: CAWSRRQGTGANVLTF. CDR3 sequence (DNA): TGTGCCTGGAGTCGGAGACAGGGAACTGGGGCCAACGTCCTGACTTTC.

The sample holds many counts of this clonotype. The rearrangement joins TRBV18 to TRBJ2-1; a possible D gene is TRBD2 (5 bases). Germline V lookup: CDR1 KGHSH, CDR2 LQKENI. The CDR3 is 11 amino acids. Trimming removed 8 bases from V and 7 bases from J, with 9 bases in between. The CDR3 coding sequence is TGTGCCAGCAGTCCGGGGAATGAGCAGTTCTTC. Translating it yields CASSPGNEQFF.

The sample holds many counts of this clonotype. V and J are TRBV12-3 or TRBV12-4 and TRBJ2-7, with D tentatively TRBD1 (6 bases). V was trimmed by 4 bases and J by 6 bases, leaving 13 bases between them. The CDR3 spans 13 residues. The CDR3 protein is CASSYVRGGEQYF. The CDR3 region has the DNA TGTGCCAGCAGTTATGTCAGGGGTGGCGAGCAGTACTTC.

This chain uses TRBV29-1 with TRBJ2-7; D is perhaps TRBD2 (5 bases). This CDR3 has 13 residues. The ends were cut back, 5 bases at V and 2 bases at J, with 13 bases in the middle. Germline lookup yields CDR1 SQVTM and CDR2 ANQGSEA. CDR3 DNA sequence: TGCAGCGTTCAGCCGGGGTCGGCCTACGAGCAGTACTTC. It specifies CSVQPGSAYEQYF.

This chain links TRBV5-1 with TRBJ2-7, with 10 bases fitting TRBD1. The V gene end was trimmed by 3 bases and the J gene end by 5 bases; junction bases not matched to a gene: 8. From germline, CDR1 is SGHRS and CDR2 YFSETQ. The CDR3 has 15 residues. CDR3 nucleotides: TGCGCCAGCAGCTCAACGGGACAGGGGTTCGACGAGCAGTACTTC. It encodes CASSSTGQGFDEQYF. The full variable domain, rest sourced from reference TRBV5-1 and TRBJ2-7, is KAGVTQTPRYLIKTRGQQVTLSCSPISGHRSVSWYQQTPGQGLQFLFEYFSETQRNKGNFPGRFSGRQFSNSRSEMNVSTLELGDSALYLCASSSTGQGFDEQYFGPGTRLTVT.

This clonotype was seen more than once but under ten times. The gene calls are TRBV29-1 and TRBJ2-7; 8 bases are a match to TRBD2. This CDR3 comprises 16 residues. Germline loops: CDR1 SQVTM, CDR2 ANQGSEA. Trimming took 4 bases from V and 6 from J; bases not matched to a gene: 17. CDR3 loop: CSVVYSGRNLGGEQYF. CDR3 coding DNA: TGCAGCGTTGTCTACAGCGGGAGAAATCTGGGGGGCGAGCAGTACTTC.

Here the CDR3 reads CATDTKDKSHTGELFF. In DNA form, the CDR3 reads TGTGCCACCGATACCAAGGACAAATCCCACACCGGGGAGCTGTTTTTT. This rearrangement joins TRBV24-1 to TRBJ2-2; D perhaps matches TRBD1 (5 bases). In germline, CDR1 is KGHDR, CDR2 SFDVKD. The CDR3 consists of 16 residues. Trimming removed 9 bases from V and 3 bases from J, with 19 bases in between.

This clonotype has only a few counts. The rearrangement uses TRBV19 and TRBJ2-2; possibly TRBD1 for D (5 bases). V gave up 7 bases and J gave up 4 bases, with 10 bases separating them. The CDR3 extends over 13 amino acids. Germline assignment: CDR1 LNHDA and CDR2 SQIVND (reference sequence). In DNA, the CDR3 is TGTGCCAGTACTCGGACAAGCACCGGGGAGCTGTTTTTT. Protein: CASTRTSTGELFF. The whole variable domain, filled in from reference TRBV19 and TRBJ2-2, reads DGGITQSPKYLFRKEGQNVTLSCEQNLNHDAMYWYRQDPGQGLRLIYYSQIVNDFQKGDIAEGYSVSREKKESFPLTVTSAQKNPTAFYLCASTRTSTGELFFGEGSRLTVL.

This clonotype was found many times. This rearrangement joins TRBV15 to TRBJ1-2; no clear D gene. This CDR3 region has 15 residues. The germline V gene encodes CDR1 LNHNV and CDR2 YYDKDF (reference sequence). Trimming left V 0 bases short and J 7 bases short, with 15 bases between. This CDR3 reads CATSRDQAAGGGYTF. The CDR3 DNA reads TGTGCCACCAGCAGAGATCAAGCGGCAGGAGGTGGCTACACCTTC.

The V gene is TRBV29-1, the J gene TRBJ1-1; TRBD1 is a possible D gene (5 bases). CDR3 length: 11 amino acids. Germline CDR1 is SQVTM and CDR2 is ANQGSEA. V was shortened by 4 bases and J by 6 bases, with 9 bases between the two germline ends. The CDR3 is CSVGQRAEAFF. The CDR3 region has the DNA TGCAGCGTTGGACAGAGAGCTGAAGCTTTCTTT.

In its sample, this clonotype was seen a few times. The V and J genes are TRBV5-6 and TRBJ2-2; D is uncertain. CDR1 and CDR2 (germline): SGHDT, YYEEEE. CDR3 length: 13 amino acids. V lost 4 bases and J lost 6, with 10 bases in between. CDR3 loop: CASSPAFAGELFF. CDR3 DNA sequence: TGTGCCAGCAGCCCCGCTTTTGCCGGGGAGCTGTTTTTT.

J is TRBJ2-5 and V is TRBV10-3, with 7 nucleotides matching TRBD2. After removal of 2 bases from V and 1 base from J, the junction contained 7 bases not matched to a gene. Germline loops: CDR1 ENHRY, CDR2 SYGVKD. This CDR3 is 16 amino acids long. This chain's CDR3 is CAISERPSGSQETQYF. The CDR3 nucleotides read TGTGCCATCAGTGAGCGCCCTAGCGGAAGCCAAGAGACCCAGTACTTC.

The V call is TRBV7-8, the J call TRBJ1-3; D might be TRBD1 (5 bases). The germline gives CDR1 SGHVS, CDR2 FQNEAQ. There are 14 residues in the CDR3. V lost 5 bases, J lost 2 bases, and 10 bases lay in between. The CDR3 here is CASSRGTAGNTIYF. The DNA of the CDR3 is TGTGCCAGCAGCCGCGGGACCGCTGGAAACACCATATATTTT.

V is TRBV19 and J is TRBJ2-1; 10 bases fit TRBD2. After removal of 7 bases from V and 6 bases from J, the junction contained 6 bases not matched to a gene. This CDR3 is 14 amino acids long. Germline CDR1 reads LNHDA; CDR2 reads SQIVND (reference sequence). The CDR3 coding sequence is TGTGCCAGTATTTCTACTAGCGGGATCAATGAGCAGTTCTTC. It yields the protein CASISTSGINEQFF. Drawing the rest from reference TRBV19 and TRBJ2-1, the complete variable domain is DGGITQSPKYLFRKEGQNVTLSCEQNLNHDAMYWYRQDPGQGLRLIYYSQIVNDFQKGDIAEGYSVSREKKESFPLTVTSAQKNPTAFYLCASISTSGINEQFFGPGTRLTVL.

This clonotype showed up just a few times. The chain joins TRBV11-2 to TRBJ1-1; a possible D gene is TRBD1 (6 bases). The CDR3 is made up of 15 amino acids. V was shortened by 3 bases and J by 6 bases, with 17 bases between the two germline ends. Per the germline V gene, CDR1 is SGHAT and CDR2 is FQNNGV. Written as DNA, the CDR3 is TGTGCCAGCAGCTTGGGGGGGCGCCTTGTTGCTGAAGCTTTCTTT. The encoded protein is CASSLGGRLVAEAFF.